What follows is one TCR beta chain and its context. What it binds is unknown. Per the germline V gene, CDR1 is LGHNT and CDR2 is FRNRAP. V lost 3 bases to trimming and J lost 0 bases, with 12 bases between them. The CDR3 consists of 15 residues. This entry comes from a study of cytomegalovirus exposure and HLA in healthy donors. Regarding the study as a whole: Many donors carried some public TCRs, although rarity characterized most TCR sequences. The study recorded about 150 TCR beta chains that were cytomegalovirus-associated. Several top significant clusters appeared, in a later analysis, to be linked to common viral pathogens. Segments of the TCR beta V type were, in most cases, productive about 90% or about 30% of the time in an earlier analysis.

Both 60 Vbeta primers and 13 Jbeta primers went into the PCR. Repertoires were generated with immunoSEQ multiplex PCR, while TCRdb's copy carries only in-frame clones and drops some. The top ten clones hold 3.5% to 4% of a sample with about 140,000 clones, about three quarters of them seen once. This TCR came from a man between 18 and 35 years old in good health and CMV-seronegative. The sample consisted of PBMCs. The chain joins TRBV12-5 to TRBJ2-7; weak D call: TRBD1 (6 bases). The CDR3 loop is CASGFPEDSSYEQYF. CDR3 sequence (DNA): TGTGCTAGTGGTTTCCCAGAGGACAGCTCCTACGAGCAGTACTTC.